This TCR beta chain was sequenced for a study of PD-1 blockade in classical Hodgkin lymphoma. Study observations and caveats: There was a significant rise in CD4+ TCR diversity by C4D1, with no such rise for CD8+. As was reported, newly diagnosed patients showed lower baseline TCR diversity than healthy donors did.

This CDR3 has 11 residues. V lost 6 bases and J 15 bases, leaving 14 bases between the germline ends. Germline V CDR1 and CDR2: MNHNY, SVGAGI (reference sequence). The table came from immunoSEQ multiplex PCR; TCRdb's copy has only in-frame clones and leaves some out. The sample has 150,000 or so clones, 78% seen once; the top ten hold 9.2%. Concerning this clone: Its cognate antigen is unknown.

All patients experienced relapse after autologous stem cell transplantation, and brentuximab vedotin exposure was variable. The V call is TRBV6-6, the J call TRBJ1-4; a possible D gene is TRBD1 (6 bases). Sequencing was performed on peripheral blood mononuclear cells (PBMCs), taken before the second cycle of nivolumab. This TCR was recovered from a human donor with classical Hodgkin lymphoma. CDR3 protein: CASSDRLKVFF. The CDR3 DNA follows: TGTGCCAGCAGCGACAGGTTAAAGGTGTTTTTT.